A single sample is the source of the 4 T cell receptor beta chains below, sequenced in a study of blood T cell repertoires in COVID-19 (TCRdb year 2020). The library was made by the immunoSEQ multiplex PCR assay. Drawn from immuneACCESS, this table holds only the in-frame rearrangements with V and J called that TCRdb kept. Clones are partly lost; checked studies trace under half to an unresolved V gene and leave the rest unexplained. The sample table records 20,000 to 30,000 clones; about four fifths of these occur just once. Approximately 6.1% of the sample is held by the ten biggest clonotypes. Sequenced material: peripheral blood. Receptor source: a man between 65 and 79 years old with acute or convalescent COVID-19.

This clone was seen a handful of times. The CDR3 DNA follows: TGTGCCAGTAGTATTCGGCGGACAGGATTAGGGGGTTCACCCCTCCACTTT. It yields the protein CASSIRRTGLGGSPLHF. The V call is TRBV19, the J call TRBJ1-6, with TRBD1 matching 7 bases. Looked up from germline, CDR1 is LNHDA and CDR2 is SQIVND (reference sequence). The CDR3 spans 17 residues. With V trimmed by 3 bases and J by 9 bases, 14 bases remained unmatched.

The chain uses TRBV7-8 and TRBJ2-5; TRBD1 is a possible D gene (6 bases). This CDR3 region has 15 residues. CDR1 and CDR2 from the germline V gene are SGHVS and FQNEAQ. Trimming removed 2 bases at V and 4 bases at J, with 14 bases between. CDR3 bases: TGTGCCAGCAGCTTATCTACGACAGGCGGAGAGACCCAGTACTTC. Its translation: CASSLSTTGGETQYF.

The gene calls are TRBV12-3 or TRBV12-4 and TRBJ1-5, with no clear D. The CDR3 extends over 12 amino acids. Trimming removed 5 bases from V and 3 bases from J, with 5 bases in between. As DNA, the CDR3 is TGTGCCAGCAGTCACAACAATCAGCCCCAGCATTTT. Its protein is CASSHNNQPQHF.

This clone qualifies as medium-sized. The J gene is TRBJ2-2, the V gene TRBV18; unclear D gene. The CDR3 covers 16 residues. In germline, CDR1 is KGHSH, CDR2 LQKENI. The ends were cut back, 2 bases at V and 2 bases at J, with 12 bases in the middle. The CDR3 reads CASSPMTYRNTGELFF. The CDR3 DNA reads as TGTGCCAGCTCACCAATGACTTACCGAAACACCGGGGAGCTGTTTTTT.